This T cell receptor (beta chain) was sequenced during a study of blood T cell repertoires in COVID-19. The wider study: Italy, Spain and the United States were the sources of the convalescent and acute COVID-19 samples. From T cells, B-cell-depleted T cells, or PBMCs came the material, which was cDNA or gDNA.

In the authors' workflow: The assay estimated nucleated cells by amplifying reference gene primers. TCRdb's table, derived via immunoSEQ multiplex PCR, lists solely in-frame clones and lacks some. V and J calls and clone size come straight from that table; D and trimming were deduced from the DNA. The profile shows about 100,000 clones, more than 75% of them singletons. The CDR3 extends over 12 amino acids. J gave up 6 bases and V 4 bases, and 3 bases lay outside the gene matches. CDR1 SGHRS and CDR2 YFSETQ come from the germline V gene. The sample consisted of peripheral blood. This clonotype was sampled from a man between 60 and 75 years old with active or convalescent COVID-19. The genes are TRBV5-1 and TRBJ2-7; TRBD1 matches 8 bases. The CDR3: CASSRTGGEQYF. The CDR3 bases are TGCGCCAGCAGCCGTACAGGGGGCGAGCAGTACTTC.